This T cell receptor (beta chain) emerged from a study of a mutant IDH1 vaccine in newly diagnosed glioma. Study-level background: Vaccination followed radiotherapy alone by 4-6 weeks, or accompanied temozolomide cycles. Standard pretreatment was either radiotherapy, temozolomide, or, for most, radiochemotherapy with temozolomide.

TCRdb keeps only in-frame clones here, not all; method: immunoSEQ multiplex PCR. In the table there are about 85,000 clones, roughly nine tenths of which are singletons. Time point in this sample: week 47, end of study. A 20-mer mutant IDH1 peptide at 300 ug was injected subcutaneously with topical imiquimod. The V end was cut by 5 bases, the J end by 4 bases, with 7 bases between. The length of the CDR3 is 12 residues. CDR1 SGHVS and CDR2 FQNEAQ come from the germline V gene. As to this clone: Its target is not known.

The chain combines TRBV7-8 with TRBJ2-3; a possible D gene is TRBD2 (6 bases). The specimen comprised PBMCs, sampled from a glioma patient whose treatment included an IDH1 peptide vaccine. This clonotype originated in a woman in her forties or fifties with glioma. CDR3 loop: CASSGGADTQYF. The CDR3 nucleotides are TGTGCCAGCAGCGGAGGGGCAGATACGCAGTATTTT.